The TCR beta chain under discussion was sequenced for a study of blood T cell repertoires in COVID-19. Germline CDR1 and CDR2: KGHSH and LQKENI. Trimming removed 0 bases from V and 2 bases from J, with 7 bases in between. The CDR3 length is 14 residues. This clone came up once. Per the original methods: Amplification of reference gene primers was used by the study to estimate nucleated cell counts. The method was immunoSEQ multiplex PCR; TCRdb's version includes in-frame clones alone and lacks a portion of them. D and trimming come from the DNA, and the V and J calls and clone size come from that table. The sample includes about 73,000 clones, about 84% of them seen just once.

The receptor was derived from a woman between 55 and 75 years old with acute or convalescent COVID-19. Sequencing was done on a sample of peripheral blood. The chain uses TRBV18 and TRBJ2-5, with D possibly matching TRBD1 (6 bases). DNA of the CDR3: TGTGCCAGCTCACCACCGGACAGACAAGAGACCCAGTACTTC. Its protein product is CASSPPDRQETQYF.